This T cell receptor beta chain was sequenced for a study of cytotoxic CD8 clonotypes in ibrutinib-treated CLL. Method: immunoSEQ multiplex PCR; TCRdb's copy keeps in-frame clones and lacks some. The sample gives about 140,000 clones, approximately 90% of which show up once; 10% to 14% is in the top ten. The germline V gene has CDR1 LNHNV and CDR2 YYDKDF (reference sequence). The ends were cut back, 3 bases at V and 8 bases at J, with 10 bases in the middle. This CDR3 has 12 amino acids. Comments on this clone: Its antigen is still unknown.

Study results and limitations: The study found baseline clonality above age-matched healthy donors, tracking circulating CD8+ T-cell counts. Treatment saw public clonotypes, which were uncommon, either contract or stay stable.

This receptor was taken from a human donor with chronic lymphocytic leukemia. Sequences were derived from PBMCs, sampled after 12 months of ibrutinib treatment. This sequence joins TRBV15 and TRBJ1-2; no clear D. DNA for the CDR3: TGTGCCACCAGCAGGATGCTTGGAGGCTACACCTTC. It yields the protein CATSRMLGGYTF. The full variable domain, completed using reference TRBV15 and TRBJ1-2, is DAMVIQNPRYQVTQFGKPVTLSCSQTLNHNVMYWYQQKSSQAPKLLFHYYDKDFNNEADTPDNFQSRRPNTSFCFLDIRSPGLGDTAMYLCATSRMLGGYTFGSGTRLTVV.